The 20 T cell receptor beta chains below come from one sample, sequenced in a study of radiotherapy plus CTLA-4 blockade in lung cancer. Libraries were prepared by immunoSEQ multiplex PCR; TCRdb keeps only in-frame clonotypes and omits some of them. The sample contains approximately 89,000 clones, approximately 82% of which appear only once. The material sequenced was peripheral blood, taken from a patient treated with radiotherapy plus ipilimumab. The receptors shown here come from a human donor with non-small cell lung cancer that progressed on radiotherapy plus ipilimumab.

The rearrangement joins TRBV14 to TRBJ2-7; D is unresolved. Trimming removed 1 base at V and 6 bases at J, with 4 bases between. CDR1 and CDR2 from the germline V gene are SGHDN and FVKESK. The CDR3 has 11 amino acids. CDR3 in amino acids: CASSQVLEQYF. CDR3 sequence (DNA): TGTGCCAGCAGCCAAGTACTCGAGCAGTACTTC.

The chain couples TRBV5-1 to TRBJ2-6; D could derive from TRBD1 or TRBD2 (5 bases each). Trimming took off 4 bases at V and 0 bases at J, with 14 bases between the two ends. This CDR3 region has 17 residues. CDR1 and CDR2 (germline): SGHRS, YFSETQ. CDR3 region: CASSLTGTASGANVLTF. CDR3 in DNA: TGCGCCAGCAGCCTAACCGGGACCGCCTCTGGGGCCAACGTCCTGACTTTC.

The chain combines TRBV30 with TRBJ2-5, with 8 positions matching TRBD2. CDR1 and CDR2 (germline): GTSNPN, SVGIG (reference sequence). V lost 0 bases and J lost 5; bases outside the gene matches: 8. This CDR3 comprises 15 residues. CDR3 sequence reads: CAWSVRGGPRETQYF. As DNA, the CDR3 is TGTGCCTGGAGTGTACGGGGGGGGCCCAGGGAGACCCAGTACTTC.

The gene calls are TRBV5-1 and TRBJ2-3, with 10 bases matching TRBD2. The CDR3 is made up of 16 amino acids. Germline loops: CDR1 SGHRS, CDR2 YFSETQ. Unmatched junction bases numbered 8, after V lost 0 bases and J lost 7 bases. CDR3 protein: CASSLEASGRVNTQYF. The CDR3 bases are TGCGCCAGCAGCTTGGAGGCTAGCGGGAGAGTTAATACGCAGTATTTT.

V usage is TRBV6-5 and J usage is TRBJ2-7; 10 bases line up with TRBD1. J lost 4 bases, V lost 5 bases, and 5 bases had no gene match. The CDR3 is 14 amino acids. The germline V gene encodes CDR1 MNHEY and CDR2 SVGAGI. The CDR3 sequence: CASSKTGGFYEQYF. CDR3 nucleotides: TGTGCCAGCAGTAAGACAGGGGGCTTTTACGAGCAGTACTTC.

This chain joins TRBV7-8 and TRBJ1-5; 9 bases match TRBD1. Germline loops: CDR1 SGHVS, CDR2 FQNEAQ. The junction had 8 bases not matched to a gene; V was cut back by 5 bases and J by 3 bases. This CDR3 spans 16 amino acids. The CDR3 region is CASSGGTGTSNQPQHF. The CDR3 bases are TGTGCCAGCAGCGGAGGGACAGGGACCTCCAATCAGCCCCAGCATTTT.

V usage is TRBV2 and J usage is TRBJ2-1; D ambiguous. The germline gives CDR1 SNHLY, CDR2 FYNNEI. V was shortened by 7 bases and J by 3 bases, with 4 bases between the two germline ends. The CDR3 length is 11 residues. This chain's CDR3 is CASNYYNEQFF. DNA of the CDR3: TGTGCCAGCAATTACTACAATGAGCAGTTCTTC.

V gene TRBV7-2 combines with J gene TRBJ1-1; 8 nucleotides agree with TRBD1. The CDR3 length is 14 residues. Germline values: CDR1 SGHTA, CDR2 FQGNSA. V was clipped by 5 bases and J by 0 bases; unmatched bases: 2. The CDR3 sequence is CASSVGQVNTEAFF. CDR3 DNA: TGTGCCAGCAGCGTGGGACAGGTGAACACTGAAGCTTTCTTT.

Worth noting for this clone: An end of the junction does not agree with germline; a read error may underlie this. The chain links TRBV7-7 to TRBJ2-5, with 13 positions matching TRBD2. Germline CDR1 SSHAT, CDR2 FNYEAQ (reference sequence). This CDR3 contains 18 residues. The CDR3 reads CASSLRLAGGPVVETQYF. CDR3 sequence (DNA): TGTGCTAGCAGCTTGCGACTAGCGGGAGGCCCGGTTGTGGAGACCCAGTACTTC.

The sample holds one count of this clone. The rearrangement links TRBV5-1 to TRBJ2-2; possibly TRBD1 for D (6 bases). The CDR3 loop spans 14 amino acids. Looked up from germline, CDR1 is SGHRS and CDR2 is YFSETQ. V lost 3 bases and J lost 4, with 10 bases in between. CDR3 protein: CASSSGHTTGELFF. The CDR3 DNA sequence: TGCGCCAGCAGCTCGGGACACACCACCGGGGAGCTGTTTTTT.

The chain uses TRBV18 and TRBJ1-3; D remains unclear. The CDR3 is 16 amino acids. V was shortened by 2 bases and J by 0 bases, with 11 bases between the two germline ends. Per the germline V gene, CDR1 is KGHSH and CDR2 is LQKENI. The CDR3 reads CASSPTRVSSGNTIYF. The DNA for the CDR3 is TGTGCCAGCTCACCAACTAGGGTTAGCTCTGGAAACACCATATATTTT.

J is TRBJ2-7 and V is TRBV9; D gene ambiguous. Germline-derived CDR1 and CDR2 are SGDLS and YYNGEE. There are 13 residues in the CDR3. Trimming left V 0 bases short and J 0 bases short, with 4 bases between. The CDR3 region has the DNA TGTGCCAGCAGCGTAGTCAGCTCCTACGAGCAGTACTTC. Its protein product is CASSVVSSYEQYF.

The V call is TRBV5-1, the J call TRBJ1-2; D is ambiguous. The CDR3 extends over 15 amino acids. Per the germline V gene, CDR1 is SGHRS and CDR2 is YFSETQ. V dropped 4 bases and J dropped 1 base, with 14 bases sitting between them. CDR3 nucleotide sequence: TGCGCCAGCAGCGGGGAGGGCATCGTTAACTATGGCTACACCTTC. Its protein is CASSGEGIVNYGYTF.

In this sample, this clone turned up once. V gene TRBV5-1 combines with J gene TRBJ2-1; D is undetermined. V was cut by 4 bases and J by 6 bases, with 11 bases left in between. Per germline, CDR1 SGHRS and CDR2 YFSETQ. The CDR3 runs to 13 residues. CDR3 nucleotide sequence: TGCGCCAGCAGCGTGAATTTGTCCAATGAGCAGTTCTTC. Its protein product is CASSVNLSNEQFF.

The J gene is TRBJ2-1, the V gene TRBV9; D is perhaps TRBD2 (6 bases). Germline values: CDR1 SGDLS, CDR2 YYNGEE. Trimming took off 3 bases at V and 6 bases at J, with 22 bases between the two ends. This CDR3 region has 17 residues. CDR3 protein: CASSGTVAARTANEQFF. The DNA of the CDR3 is TGTGCCAGCAGCGGAACTGTAGCGGCCAGAACCGCCAATGAGCAGTTCTTC.

The V call is TRBV2, the J call TRBJ2-5, with 11 bases identical to TRBD2. The CDR3 has 16 residues. V shed 5 bases and J 2 bases; nucleotides not matched to a gene: 7. The germline V gene has CDR1 SNHLY and CDR2 FYNNEI. For the CDR3, the DNA is TGTGCCAGCAGTTCCGGGACTAGCGGCCCGCAAGAGACCCAGTACTTC. Translating it yields CASSSGTSGPQETQYF.

The V call is TRBV9, the J call TRBJ1-5; no clear D. Germline CDR1 is SGDLS and CDR2 is YYNGEE. The CDR3 runs to 13 residues. Trimming stripped 3 bases from V and 7 bases from J, with 11 bases between. As DNA, the CDR3 is TGTGCCAGCAGCGGCTACACTGGCCAGCCCCAGCATTTT. This translates into CASSGYTGQPQHF.

The chain is built from TRBV28 and TRBJ2-3; no clear D. CDR3 length: 15 amino acids. V lost 2 bases and J lost 7, with 16 bases in between. The germline CDR1 and CDR2 sequences are MDHEN and SYDVKM. Written as DNA, the CDR3 is TGTGCCAGCAGTTTAGATTCGGTCCCGAGGTATACGCAGTATTTT. It codes for CASSLDSVPRYTQYF.

The table lists this clone with a few counts. This chain connects TRBV6-5 to TRBJ2-5; D might be TRBD1 (5 bases). Germline CDR1 reads MNHEY; CDR2 reads SVGAGI. Trimming pared 5 bases from V and 1 base from J, leaving 14 bases between. The CDR3 is 15 residues long. The CDR3 spells CASSPWKGIQETQYF. The CDR3 DNA sequence: TGTGCCAGCAGTCCCTGGAAGGGGATCCAAGAGACCCAGTACTTC.

The chain recombines TRBV7-2 with TRBJ2-7; 10 bases are shared with TRBD1. Germline values: CDR1 SGHTA, CDR2 FQGNSA. The CDR3 is 14 residues long. V was pared by 6 bases and J by 6 bases, with 8 bases of the junction left unmatched. The CDR3 coding sequence is TGTGCCAGCAGATTCCCGGGACAGGGGTCCGAGCAGTACTTC. It codes for CASRFPGQGSEQYF.